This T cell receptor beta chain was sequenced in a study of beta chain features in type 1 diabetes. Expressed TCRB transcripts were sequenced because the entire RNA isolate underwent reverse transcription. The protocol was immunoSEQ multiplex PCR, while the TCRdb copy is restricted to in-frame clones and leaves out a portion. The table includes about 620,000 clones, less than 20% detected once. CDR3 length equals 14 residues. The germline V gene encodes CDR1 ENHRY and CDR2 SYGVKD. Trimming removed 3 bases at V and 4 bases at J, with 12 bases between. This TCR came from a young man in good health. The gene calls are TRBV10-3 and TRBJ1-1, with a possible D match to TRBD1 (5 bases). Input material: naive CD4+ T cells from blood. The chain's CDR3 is CAISDGQGGTEAFF. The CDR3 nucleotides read TGTGCCATCAGTGATGGTCAGGGTGGCACTGAAGCTTTCTTT.